This TCR beta chain was found in a study of vaccination and CD4 T cells after COVID-19. Sequencing of the DNA from cultured CD4+ T cells was carried out with the Oncomine TCR Beta short-read assay. In TCRdb, the PCR reads were re-called with MiXCR into one record per CDR3 protein. The profile shows about 13,000 distinct CDR3 sequences, around 30% of them singletons. With regard to this clonotype: The antigen is undetermined.

Stated treatment: roughly 10-day PBMC culture with coronavirus spike peptide pools or control peptides (ViraFEST assay). V lost 5 bases and J 5 bases, leaving 16 bases between the germline ends. Germline CDR1 and CDR2: MNHNS and SASEGT. The CDR3 covers 14 residues. The rearrangement joins TRBV6-1 to TRBJ2-7; no clear D gene. The specimen sequenced was CD4+ T cells from blood, cultured in vitro. This TCR was sampled from a human donor who had recovered from COVID-19. The CDR3 coding sequence is TGTGCCAGCAGTCCTACCGCCGGGCGGAACGAGCAGTACTTC. Translated: CASSPTAGRNEQYF.